A single sample is the source of the 23 T cell receptor beta chains below, sequenced in a study of identical twins. TCRdb analysed the 5' RACE reads with MiXCR anew, one entry per CDR3 protein. The table has roughly 1,500,000 distinct CDR3 sequences, less than 35% seen once. The sequencing input was cord blood. These receptors were taken from a newborn girl in good health.

The chain recombines TRBV12-3 or TRBV12-4 with TRBJ2-3; 9 nucleotides align to TRBD2. V lost 5 bases and J lost 6; bases outside the gene matches: 12. The CDR3 spans 16 residues. The CDR3 DNA reads as TGTGCCAGCAGTACCGGACTAGCGCTAGGATCCGATACGCAGTATTTT. This codes for CASSTGLALGSDTQYF.

This rearrangement joins TRBV5-1 to TRBJ1-1; a weak D match, TRBD1 (6 bases). The CDR3 length is 14 residues. The germline CDR1 and CDR2 sequences are SGHRS and YFSETQ. The V end lost 6 bases, the J end lost 1 base, and 13 bases lay between the germline ends. CDR3 bases: TGCGCCAGCAATCGGGGGCGAGGGAACACTGAAGCTTTCTTT. Translation gives CASNRGRGNTEAFF.

As for this clonotype: Germline is not matched at one junction end, which may reflect a read error. The chain employs TRBV5-1 and TRBJ2-3; D may correspond to TRBD1 or TRBD2 (5 bases each). CDR3 length: 14 amino acids. Germline lookup yields CDR1 SGHRS and CDR2 YFSETQ. The CDR3 is CARSSQGPTDTQYF. CDR3 coding DNA: TGCGCCCGCAGCTCTCAGGGACCCACAGATACGCAGTATTTT.

This chain joins TRBV27 and TRBJ1-2; TRBD1 matches at 8 bases. Per the germline V gene, CDR1 is MNHEY and CDR2 is SMNVEV (reference sequence). The CDR3 has 13 residues. The V and J ends lost 5 bases and 8 bases, in that order; junction bases with no gene match: 7. This CDR3 is CASSLRTGWGYTF. CDR3 sequence (DNA): TGTGCCAGCAGTCTCCGGACAGGGTGGGGCTACACCTTC.

Only one count was recorded for this clonotype. This chain connects TRBV2 to TRBJ2-3; D might be TRBD2 (6 bases). The CDR3 has 12 residues. V was shortened by 6 bases and J by 11 bases, with 15 bases between the two germline ends. CDR1 and CDR2 (germline): SNHLY, FYNNEI. DNA for the CDR3: TGTGCCAGCAGAAAACTAGCCGGTGGGCAGTATTTT. Protein: CASRKLAGGQYF. The full variable domain, with the rest looked up from reference TRBV2 and TRBJ2-3, is EPEVTQTPSHQVTQMGQEVILRCVPISNHLYFYWYRQILGQKVEFLVSFYNNEISEKSEIFDDQFSVERPDGSNFTLKIRSTKLEDSAMYFCASRKLAGGQYFGPGTRLTVL.

This rearrangement joins TRBV4-2 to TRBJ2-4, with unresolved D. The CDR3 is made up of 13 amino acids. Germline assignment: CDR1 LGHNA and CDR2 YNFKEQ. V lost 0 bases and J lost 8, with 8 bases in between. The CDR3 DNA is TGTGCCAGCAGCCAAGATCGGGTGCACATTCAGTACTTC. This gives the protein CASSQDRVHIQYF.

The V and J genes are TRBV3-1 and TRBJ1-1; D ambiguous. Trimming shortened V by 0 bases and J by 6 bases, and 14 bases separated the two germline ends. The CDR3 spans 15 residues. Germline CDR1 and CDR2: LGHDT and YNNKEL (reference sequence). The CDR3 DNA sequence: TGTGCCAGCAGCCAAGAGGGGATAATCGGGGCTGAAGCTTTCTTT. It translates to CASSQEGIIGAEAFF.

J is TRBJ2-7 and V is TRBV9; TRBD1 agrees at 7 bases. In germline, CDR1 is SGDLS, CDR2 YYNGEE. V trimming: 3 bases; J trimming: 3 bases; junction bases outside the gene matches: 6. This CDR3 is built from 14 residues. CDR3 region: CASSARDSNYEQYF. The CDR3 nucleotides are TGTGCCAGCAGCGCCCGGGACAGTAACTACGAGCAGTACTTC.

This chain links TRBV5-1 with TRBJ2-1; 11 nucleotides line up with TRBD1. With 4 bases clipped from V and 2 bases from J, the junction kept 5 bases outside the gene matches. CDR3 length: 16 amino acids. Germline assignment: CDR1 SGHRS and CDR2 YFSETQ. The CDR3 region is CASSTPGQGAYNEQFF. In DNA form, the CDR3 reads TGCGCCAGCAGCACCCCGGGACAGGGGGCCTACAATGAGCAGTTCTTC.

The chain is built from TRBV6-1 and TRBJ2-5, with 10 positions matching TRBD1. V was pared by 5 bases and J by 1 base, with 7 bases of the junction left unmatched. The CDR3 length is 16 residues. Germline V CDR1 and CDR2: MNHNS, SASEGT. CDR3 nucleotides: TGTGCCAGCAGTTTCCGGGACAGGGGACTCCAAGAGACCCAGTACTTC. It specifies CASSFRDRGLQETQYF.

Worth noting for this clonotype: The limits of the CDR3 on the DNA are not certain, so only TCRdb's listed CDR3 is given. The chain has TRBV6-5 and TRBJ2-6. Both ends counted, the CDR3 spans 15 residues. Germline lookup yields CDR1 MNHEY and CDR2 SVGAGI. CDR3 amino acids: CASSSSGNGANVLTF.

The chain carries TRBV6-1 and TRBJ1-1, with 8 bases that match TRBD1. V shed 0 bases and J 4 bases; nucleotides not matched to a gene: 4. The CDR3 is 15 residues long. Germline assignment: CDR1 MNHNS and CDR2 SASEGT. CDR3 nucleotide sequence: TGTGCCAGCAGTGAAGCCCGGACAGGGCTCACTGAAGCTTTCTTT. This gives the protein CASSEARTGLTEAFF.

This clonotype was detected many times. The chain joins TRBV7-6 to TRBJ1-2; D remains unclear. V was clipped by 1 base and J by 8 bases, with 11 bases between them. The CDR3 is made up of 13 amino acids. The germline CDR1 and CDR2 sequences are SGHVS and FNYEAQ. CDR3 DNA: TGTGCCAGCAGCTTAGATAGGGCGGGCGGCTACACCTTC. This codes for CASSLDRAGGYTF.

V gene TRBV12-3 or TRBV12-4 combines with J gene TRBJ1-4, with TRBD1 identical over 7 bases. V lost 6 bases, J lost 7 bases, and 8 bases stayed unmatched. CDR3 length: 14 residues. CDR3 coding DNA: TGTGCCAGCAGCGCACAGGGGAGCGGTGAAAAACTGTTTTTT. Translation: CASSAQGSGEKLFF.

A word on this clonotype: This could be a read error, since a much larger clone is one nucleotide away. CDR3: CASRAGGLHNEQYF. The CDR3 DNA is TGTGCCAGCAGAGCGGGAGGGCTTCACAATGAGCAGTACTTC. V gene TRBV28 combines with J gene TRBJ2-5, with 10 bases fitting TRBD2. Trimming at V came to 6 bases and at J to 11 bases, leaving 12 bases not matched to a gene. This CDR3 is built from 14 residues. Looked up from germline, CDR1 is MDHEN and CDR2 is SYDVKM.

The chain's CDR3 is CASSLHFGYTF. The CDR3 DNA reads as TGTGCCAGCAGCTTACATTTTGGCTACACCTTC. The chain combines TRBV13 with TRBJ1-2, with D unresolved. The germline V gene encodes CDR1 PRHDT and CDR2 FYEKMQ (reference sequence). V lost 2 bases, J lost 7 bases, and 5 bases lay in between. The CDR3 covers 11 residues.

With respect to this clonotype: A much larger clone sits a single nucleotide away, making a read error possible. This chain joins TRBV4-2 and TRBJ2-3; D uncertain. Germline-derived CDR1 and CDR2 are LGHNA and YNFKEQ. The length of the CDR3 is 14 residues. CDR3 region: CASGQEARTDTQYF. The CDR3 coding sequence is TGTGCCAGCGGCCAAGAAGCCCGCACAGATACGCAGTATTTT.

Concerning this clonotype itself: A much bigger clone sits one base away, suggesting this may be a read error. This rearrangement joins TRBV20-1 to TRBJ2-4; tentatively, D is TRBD2 (6 bases). Germline loops: CDR1 DFQATT, CDR2 SNEGSKA (reference sequence). The CDR3 consists of 13 residues. This CDR3 reads CSALPGLGNIQHF. The CDR3 DNA follows: TGCAGTGCCCTACCGGGACTCGGAAACATTCAGCACTTC.

This clonotype was observed a handful of times. J is TRBJ2-2 and V is TRBV28; D gene ambiguous. Germline V gene lookup returns CDR1 MDHEN and CDR2 SYDVKM. Deletions cut 0 bases from V and 4 bases from J, with 6 bases between. This CDR3 region has 14 residues. The CDR3 sequence: CASSLWGITGELFF. In DNA form, the CDR3 reads TGTGCCAGCAGTTTATGGGGGATCACCGGGGAGCTGTTTTTT. Filled out from reference TRBV28 and TRBJ2-2, the complete variable domain reads DVKVTQSSRYLVKRTGEKVFLECVQDMDHENMFWYRQDPGLGLRLIYFSYDVKMKEKGDIPEGYSVSREKKERFSLILESASTNQTSMYLCASSLWGITGELFFGEGSRLTVL.

The chain links TRBV20-1 to TRBJ2-1; 8 nucleotides agree with TRBD2. The CDR3 covers 14 residues. With V trimmed by 3 bases and J by 6 bases, 7 bases remained unmatched. The V gene's germline CDR1 is DFQATT and CDR2 SNEGSKA (reference sequence). CDR3 in DNA: TGCAGTGCTAGTTTGTCGGGGGGGAGCAATGAGCAGTTCTTC. This sequence encodes CSASLSGGSNEQFF.

In the case of this clonotype: Just one base apart from a much larger clone, this may be a read error. This chain uses TRBV10-3 with TRBJ2-5; the D gene is possibly TRBD1 (5 bases). The length of the CDR3 is 13 residues. Trimming took 1 base from V and 11 from J, leaving 14 bases between them. CDR1 and CDR2 from the germline V gene are ENHRY and SYGVKD. CDR3: CAISEYQGNEQYF. The CDR3 bases are TGTGCCATCAGTGAGTACCAGGGAAATGAGCAGTACTTC.

This chain connects TRBV20-1 to TRBJ2-3; D is ambiguous. This CDR3 has 18 residues. V was trimmed by 7 bases and J by 0 bases, leaving 26 bases between them. Germline assignment: CDR1 DFQATT and CDR2 SNEGSKA (reference sequence). The DNA for the CDR3 is TGCAGTGTTCCAGAACACCCTTACTCTGCTTCTAGCACAGATACGCAGTATTTT. Translation: CSVPEHPYSASSTDTQYF.

This clonotype showed up just a few times. The chain combines TRBV19 with TRBJ2-1; D assignment may be TRBD1 or TRBD2 (6 bases each). Trimming took 5 bases from V and 5 from J, leaving 19 bases between them. Germline lookup yields CDR1 LNHDA and CDR2 SQIVND (reference sequence). The CDR3 totals 16 residues. This CDR3 is CASSPYLGGNNNEQFF. For the CDR3, the DNA is TGTGCCAGTAGTCCATACTTAGGGGGGAACAACAATGAGCAGTTCTTC.